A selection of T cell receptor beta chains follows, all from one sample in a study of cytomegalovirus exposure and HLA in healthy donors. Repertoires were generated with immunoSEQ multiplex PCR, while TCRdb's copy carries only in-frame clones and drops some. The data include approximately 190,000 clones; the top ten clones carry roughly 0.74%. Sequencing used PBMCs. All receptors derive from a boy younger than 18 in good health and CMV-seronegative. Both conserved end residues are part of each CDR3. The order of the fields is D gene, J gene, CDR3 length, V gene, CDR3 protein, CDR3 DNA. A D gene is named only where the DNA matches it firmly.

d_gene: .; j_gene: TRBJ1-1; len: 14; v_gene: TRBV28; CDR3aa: CASSVVLKNTEAFF; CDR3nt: TGTGCCAGCAGTGTCGTCCTAAAGAACACTGAAGCTTTCTTT
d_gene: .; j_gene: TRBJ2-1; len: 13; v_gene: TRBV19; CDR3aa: CASSIDGRGEQFF; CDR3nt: TGTGCCAGTAGTATAGATGGCCGGGGTGAGCAGTTCTTC
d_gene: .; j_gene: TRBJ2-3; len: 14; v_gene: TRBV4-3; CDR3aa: CASSQDREADTQYF; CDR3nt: TGCGCCAGCAGCCAAGATAGGGAGGCAGATACGCAGTATTTT
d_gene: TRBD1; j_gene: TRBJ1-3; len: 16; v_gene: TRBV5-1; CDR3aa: CASSPWTGDFGNTIYF; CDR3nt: TGCGCCAGCAGCCCTTGGACAGGGGATTTTGGAAACACCATATATTTT
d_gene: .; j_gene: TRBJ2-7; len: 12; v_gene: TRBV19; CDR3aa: CASSPDSYEQYF; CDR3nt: TGTGCCAGTAGTCCCGACAGCTACGAGCAGTACTTC
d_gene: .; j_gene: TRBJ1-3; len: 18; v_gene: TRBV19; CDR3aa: CASIDRIAGASSGNTIYF; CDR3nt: TGTGCCAGTATCGACAGAATTGCGGGGGCAAGCTCTGGAAACACCATATATTTT
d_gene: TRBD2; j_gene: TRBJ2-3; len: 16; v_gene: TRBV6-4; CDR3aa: CASSDSGGGSTDTQYF; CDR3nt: TGTGCCAGCAGTGACTCGGGCGGGGGAAGCACAGATACGCAGTATTTT
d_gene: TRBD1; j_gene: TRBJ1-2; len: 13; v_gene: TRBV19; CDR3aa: CASNPQGANGYTF; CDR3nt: TGTGCCAGTAATCCACAGGGGGCTAATGGCTACACCTTC
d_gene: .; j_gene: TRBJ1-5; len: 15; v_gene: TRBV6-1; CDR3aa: CASSDRGGSNQPQHF; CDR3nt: TGTGCCAGCAGTGATCGGGGTGGTAGCAATCAGCCCCAGCATTTT
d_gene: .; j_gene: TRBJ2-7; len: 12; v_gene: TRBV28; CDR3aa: CASSLGAREQYF; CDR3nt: TGTGCCAGCAGTTTGGGGGCCAGAGAGCAGTACTTC
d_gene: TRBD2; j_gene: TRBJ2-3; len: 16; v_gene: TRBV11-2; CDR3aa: CASSPLSSGGTDTQYF; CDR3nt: TGTGCCAGCAGCCCCTTGAGTAGCGGGGGCACAGATACGCAGTATTTT
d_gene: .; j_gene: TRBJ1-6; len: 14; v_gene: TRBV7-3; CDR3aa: CASSLGDSDSPLHF; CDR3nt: TGTGCCAGCAGCCTGGGCGATTCCGATTCACCCCTCCACTTT
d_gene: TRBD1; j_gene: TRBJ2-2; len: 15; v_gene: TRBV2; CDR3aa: CASSAGTGEPGELFF; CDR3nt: TGTGCCAGCAGTGCCGGGACAGGGGAACCCGGGGAGCTGTTTTTT
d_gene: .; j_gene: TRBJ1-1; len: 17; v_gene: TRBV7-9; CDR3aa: CASSLGYGGARRAEAFF; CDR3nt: TGTGCCAGCAGCTTGGGTTACGGGGGGGCGAGACGGGCTGAAGCTTTCTTT
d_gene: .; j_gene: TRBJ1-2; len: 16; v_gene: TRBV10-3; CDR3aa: CAISEFPSGRQEGYTF; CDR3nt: TGTGCCATCAGTGAGTTTCCGTCAGGGAGGCAAGAGGGCTACACCTTC
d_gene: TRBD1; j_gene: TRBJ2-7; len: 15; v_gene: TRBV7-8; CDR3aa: CASSLLPGQGHEQYF; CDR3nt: TGTGCCAGCAGCTTACTCCCGGGACAGGGCCACGAGCAGTACTTC
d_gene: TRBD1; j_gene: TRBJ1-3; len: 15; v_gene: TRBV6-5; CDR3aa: CASSFQGAGGNTIYF; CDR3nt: TGTGCCAGCAGTTTTCAGGGGGCGGGCGGAAACACCATATATTTT
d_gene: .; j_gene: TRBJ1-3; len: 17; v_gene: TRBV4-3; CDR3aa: CASSLLGGGEFGNTIYF; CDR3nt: TGCGCCAGCAGCCTTTTAGGGGGGGGCGAGTTTGGAAACACCATATATTTT
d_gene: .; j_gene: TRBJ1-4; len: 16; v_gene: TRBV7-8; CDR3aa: CASSPGLGHSGEKLFF; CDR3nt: TGTGCCAGCAGCCCAGGCCTCGGGCACTCGGGGGAAAAACTGTTTTTT
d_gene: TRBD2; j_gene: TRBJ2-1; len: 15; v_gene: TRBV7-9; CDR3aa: CASSLVLAGQNEQFF; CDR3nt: TGTGCCAGCAGCTTAGTACTAGCGGGGCAAAATGAGCAGTTCTTC
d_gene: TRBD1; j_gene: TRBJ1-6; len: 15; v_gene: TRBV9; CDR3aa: CASSAQTGVNSPLHF; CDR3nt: TGTGCCAGCAGCGCCCAGACAGGGGTTAATTCACCCCTCCACTTT
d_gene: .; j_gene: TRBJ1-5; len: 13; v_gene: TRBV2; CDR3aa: CASRSRENQPQHF; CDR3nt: TGTGCCAGCAGGTCAAGGGAGAATCAGCCCCAGCATTTT
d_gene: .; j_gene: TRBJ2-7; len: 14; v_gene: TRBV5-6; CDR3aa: CASNRQGIVYEQYF; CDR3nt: TGTGCCAGCAACCGGCAGGGGATCGTGTACGAGCAGTACTTC
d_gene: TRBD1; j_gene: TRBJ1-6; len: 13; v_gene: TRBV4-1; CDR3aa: CASSQLGQAGFHF; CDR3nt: TGCGCCAGCAGCCAATTGGGACAGGCCGGCTTCCACTTT
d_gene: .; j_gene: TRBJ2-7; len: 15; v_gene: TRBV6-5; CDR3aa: CASRKRRDASYEQYF; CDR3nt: TGTGCCAGCCGCAAGAGGCGGGACGCAAGCTACGAGCAGTACTTC
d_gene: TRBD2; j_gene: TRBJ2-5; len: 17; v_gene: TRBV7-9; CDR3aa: CASSLWDSGGEQETQYF; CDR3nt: TGTGCCAGCAGCTTATGGGATAGCGGGGGGGAACAAGAGACCCAGTACTTC
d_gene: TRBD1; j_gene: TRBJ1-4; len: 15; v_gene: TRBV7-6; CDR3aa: CASSFSGGPGEKLFF; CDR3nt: TGTGCCAGCAGCTTCTCAGGGGGCCCGGGGGAAAAACTGTTTTTT
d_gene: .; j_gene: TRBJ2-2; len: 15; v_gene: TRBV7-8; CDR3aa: CASSPLRGNTGELFF; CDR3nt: TGTGCCAGCAGCCCCCTGCGGGGGAACACCGGGGAGCTGTTTTTT
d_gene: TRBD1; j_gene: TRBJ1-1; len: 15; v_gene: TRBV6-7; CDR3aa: CASSSLDRANTEAFF; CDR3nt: TGTGCCAGCAGTTCCCTTGACAGGGCTAACACTGAAGCTTTCTTT
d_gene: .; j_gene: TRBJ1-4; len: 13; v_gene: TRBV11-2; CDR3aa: CASSWGANEKLFF; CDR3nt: TGTGCCAGCAGCTGGGGGGCTAATGAAAAACTGTTTTTT
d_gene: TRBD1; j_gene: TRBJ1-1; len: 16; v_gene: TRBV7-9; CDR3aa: CASSPLDGQGWAEAFF; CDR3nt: TGTGCCAGCAGCCCGCTGGACGGACAGGGGTGGGCTGAAGCTTTCTTT